This is a list of T cell receptor beta chains from one sample in a study of T cell changes during pregnancy in multiple sclerosis. The repertoire was sequenced with immunoSEQ multiplex PCR; TCRdb's copy has only in-frame clones and lacks some. The table records about 93,000 clones, 85% to 95% of them present only once. This material consisted of peripheral blood, taken before pregnancy. The origin of the receptors is a female donor with multiple sclerosis, enrolled in a pregnancy study. Each CDR3 is given with its conserved first and last residue. A D gene is named only where the DNA matches it firmly. Not every row has a clone size; where given, it reads once, few, many or a size class.

D gene,clone size,CDR3 length,J gene,V gene,CDR3 protein,CDR3 DNA
.,.,13,TRBJ1-5,TRBV2,CASTGVGNQPQHF,TGTGCCAGCACGGGGGTGGGCAATCAGCCCCAGCATTTT
TRBD2,.,15,TRBJ2-3,TRBV2,CASSAGTRGTDTQYF,TGTGCCAGCAGTGCGGGGACTAGAGGAACAGATACGCAGTATTTT
TRBD2,.,16,TRBJ2-7,TRBV5-4,CASSLTSGGPSYEQYF,TGTGCCAGCAGCTTGACCAGCGGGGGGCCCTCCTACGAGCAGTACTTC
TRBD2,.,16,TRBJ2-1,TRBV7-9,CASSSQTSGGYNEQFF,TGTGCCAGCAGCTCGCAGACTAGCGGGGGATACAATGAGCAGTTCTTC
TRBD1,.,15,TRBJ1-2,TRBV4-1,CASSPLRDSGYGYTF,TGCGCCAGCAGCCCCCTCAGGGACAGCGGCTATGGCTACACCTTC
.,.,12,TRBJ2-1,TRBV19,CASSPGYNEQFF,TGTGCCAGTAGCCCAGGGTACAATGAGCAGTTCTTC
.,once,15,TRBJ1-2,TRBV6-6,CASSYGQGWDYGYTF,TGTGCCAGCAGTTACGGCCAGGGCTGGGACTATGGCTACACCTTC
.,.,15,TRBJ1-2,TRBV7-2,CASSFYAQTNYGYTF,TGTGCCAGCAGCTTTTATGCCCAGACTAACTATGGCTACACCTTC
.,.,15,TRBJ2-1,TRBV15,CATSRDDHIPNEQFF,TGTGCCACCAGCAGAGATGATCACATCCCCAATGAGCAGTTCTTC
.,.,11,TRBJ2-3,TRBV28,CASRLENTQYF,TGTGCCAGCAGACTAGAGAATACGCAGTATTTT
TRBD1,.,16,TRBJ1-2,TRBV7-2,CASSLTRDRGGYGYTF,TGTGCCAGCAGCTTAACCCGGGACAGGGGAGGCTATGGCTACACCTTC
.,.,12,TRBJ2-1,TRBV7-9,CASSLVFNEQFF,TGTGCCAGCAGCTTAGTCTTCAATGAGCAGTTCTTC
TRBD1,few,14,TRBJ2-7,TRBV7-2,CASSFRQGANEQYF,TGTGCCAGCAGCTTTAGGCAGGGGGCTAACGAGCAGTACTTC
TRBD2,.,14,TRBJ2-1,TRBV27,CASSPGTTNNEQFF,TGTGCCAGCAGTCCCGGGACTACCAACAATGAGCAGTTCTTC
.,.,14,TRBJ2-5,TRBV15,CATSRDSSQETQYF,TGTGCCACCAGCAGAGATTCTAGCCAAGAGACCCAGTACTTC
.,once,15,TRBJ1-5,TRBV2,CASKTGGRGNQPQHF,TGTGCCAGCAAAACGGGGGGTAGAGGCAATCAGCCCCAGCATTTT
.,.,12,TRBJ2-7,TRBV19,CASSIDTYEQYF,TGTGCCAGTAGTATAGATACCTACGAGCAGTACTTC
.,once,15,TRBJ2-3,TRBV5-1,CASSLLGPERDTQYF,TGCGCCAGCAGCTTGCTGGGGCCTGAGAGAGATACGCAGTATTTT
TRBD1,.,14,TRBJ2-3,TRBV2,CAGWTGASTDTQYF,TGTGCCGGATGGACAGGGGCCAGCACAGATACGCAGTATTTT
.,.,14,TRBJ2-7,TRBV10-3,CAISEGPRSYEQYF,TGTGCCATCAGTGAGGGTCCTAGATCCTACGAGCAGTACTTC
TRBD2,once,18,TRBJ2-1,TRBV19,CASSTATSKGDSYNEQFF,TGTGCCAGTAGTACCGCGACTAGCAAAGGGGACTCCTACAATGAGCAGTTCTTC
.,.,15,TRBJ1-1,TRBV30,CAWSQWGTENTEAFF,TGTGCCTGGAGTCAATGGGGCACAGAGAACACTGAAGCTTTCTTT
TRBD1,.,15,TRBJ2-7,TRBV27,CASSSRQGPSYEQYF,TGTGCCAGCAGCTCCCGACAGGGCCCATCCTACGAGCAGTACTTC
.,.,18,TRBJ2-6,TRBV28,CASSHNPSVFSGANVLTF,TGTGCCAGCAGTCATAACCCTAGCGTTTTCTCTGGGGCCAACGTCCTGACTTTC
.,.,12,TRBJ2-3,TRBV4-1,CASSQEEDTQYF,TGCGCCAGCAGCCAAGAGGAGGATACGCAGTATTTT
.,few,12,TRBJ1-1,TRBV30,CAWGGMNTEAFF,TGTGCCTGGGGAGGGATGAACACTGAAGCTTTCTTT
TRBD1,.,14,TRBJ1-1,TRBV6-1,CASTRFTGVTEAFF,TGTGCCAGCACACGCTTCACAGGGGTGACTGAAGCTTTCTTT
TRBD1,.,13,TRBJ2-7,TRBV5-4,CASSVQGAHEQYF,TGTGCCAGCAGCGTACAGGGGGCCCACGAGCAGTACTTC
.,.,11,TRBJ2-1,TRBV2,CAMTVYNEQFF,TGTGCCATGACAGTTTACAATGAGCAGTTCTTC
.,.,15,TRBJ2-1,TRBV9,CASSVLGAGVNEQFF,TGTGCCAGCAGCGTATTGGGGGCAGGGGTCAATGAGCAGTTCTTC
.,.,11,TRBJ1-3,TRBV30,CAWTSGNTIYF,TGTGCCTGGACGAGTGGAAACACCATATATTTT
.,.,15,TRBJ1-5,TRBV7-2,CASSLFQGINQPQHF,TGTGCCAGCAGCTTATTTCAGGGGATTAATCAGCCCCAGCATTTT
TRBD1,.,15,TRBJ1-5,TRBV28,CASSPGQGDNQPQHF,TGTGCCAGCAGCCCAGGACAGGGGGACAATCAGCCCCAGCATTTT
TRBD2,.,15,TRBJ2-1,TRBV4-2,CASSRTSGSNNEQFF,TGTGCCAGCAGCCGGACTAGCGGGAGCAATAATGAGCAGTTCTTC
TRBD1,.,14,TRBJ2-7,TRBV29-1,CSVALTGGNGEQYF,TGCAGCGTCGCCTTAACAGGGGGGAATGGCGAGCAGTACTTC
TRBD2,once,15,TRBJ2-7,TRBV5-1,CASSLSSGTKAEQYF,TGCGCCAGCAGCTTGTCTAGCGGGACCAAGGCCGAGCAGTACTTC
.,.,14,TRBJ2-2,TRBV7-8,CASQITRNTGELFF,TGTGCCAGCCAGATTACCAGGAACACCGGGGAGCTGTTTTTT
.,.,13,TRBJ2-7,TRBV2,CASSGAGIGEQYF,TGTGCCAGCAGTGGGGCCGGGATCGGTGAGCAGTACTTC
.,.,14,TRBJ1-1,TRBV19,CASSVRQMNTEAFF,TGTGCCAGTAGTGTCAGACAGATGAACACTGAAGCTTTCTTT
.,.,15,TRBJ1-3,TRBV15,CATSRERGGGNTIYF,TGTGCCACCAGCAGAGAGCGGGGGGGTGGAAACACCATATATTTT
TRBD1,.,16,TRBJ1-2,TRBV25-1,CASSESGGRGVGGYTF,TGTGCCAGCAGTGAATCCGGCGGCAGGGGGGTAGGTGGCTACACCTTC
TRBD1,.,14,TRBJ2-1,TRBV25-1,CASSDRGHYNEQFF,TGTGCCAGCAGTGACAGGGGGCATTACAATGAGCAGTTCTTC
.,once,13,TRBJ1-5,TRBV11-2,CASSTGRYQPQHF,TGTGCCAGCAGCACCGGCAGGTATCAGCCCCAGCATTTT
TRBD1,.,13,TRBJ1-1,TRBV11-1,CASSQDRGDEAFF,TGTGCCAGCAGCCAGGACAGGGGGGATGAAGCTTTCTTT
.,.,14,TRBJ2-4,TRBV7-2,CASSLRLAGYIQYF,TGTGCCAGCAGCTTAAGGCTAGCTGGGTACATTCAGTACTTC